A selection of T cell receptor beta chains follows, all from one sample in a study of blood T cell repertoires in COVID-19. Measured with immunoSEQ multiplex PCR; TCRdb has only the in-frame clones, and not every one. There are some 140,000 clones in the sample; roughly 90% occur only once, and approximately 2% lies in the top ten. The sequencing input was peripheral blood. The origin of the receptors is a man between 65 and 80 years old with active COVID-19. Each CDR3 is given with its conserved first and last residue. Each record gives: CDR3 DNA, CDR3 protein, D gene, clone size, V gene, J gene. D genes are given only for firm matches. Clone size is not always given. Where it is, it says once, few, many or a class for expanded clones.

TGCGCCAGCAGCTCGGGACTTCGGGGGGCCAACGTCCTGACTTTC	CASSSGLRGANVLTF	-	-	TRBV5-1	TRBJ2-6
TGCGCCAGCAGTCAGGGGGATAGCACAGATACGCAGTATTTT	CASSQGDSTDTQYF	TRBD1	-	TRBV5-1	TRBJ2-3
TGTGCCAGCAGCTTCAGGGAGGACTATGGCTACACCTTC	CASSFREDYGYTF	-	once	TRBV11-1	TRBJ1-2
TGTGCCAGCAGTTACGAGGCCGGGGAGCTGTTTTTT	CASSYEAGELFF	-	-	TRBV27	TRBJ2-2
TGTGCCAGCAGCTTAGCCGGGCAGGACTACCCCGAGGATGAAAAACTGTTTTTT	CASSLAGQDYPEDEKLFF	-	-	TRBV7-9	TRBJ1-4
TGCAGTCGGCTTCTCCTAGACGAGCAGTACTTC	CSRLLLDEQYF	-	few	TRBV20-1	TRBJ2-7
TGTGCCAGCAAGCAGGGAGGGACTGAAGCTTTCTTT	CASKQGGTEAFF	-	-	TRBV27	TRBJ1-1
TGTGCCAGCAGCAGAGGGAGAAACTTCGAGCAGTACTTC	CASSRGRNFEQYF	-	-	TRBV5-8	TRBJ2-7
TGCGCCAGCACGCGGGGACTAGCGGGAGGAGGAGAGCAGTACTTC	CASTRGLAGGGEQYF	TRBD2	-	TRBV5-1	TRBJ2-7
TGTGCCAGCAGTCGGGAGGCCCGAACCTACAATGAGCAGTTCTTC	CASSREARTYNEQFF	TRBD2	-	TRBV2	TRBJ2-1
TGTGCCAGTAGTCCCTACCCTGGGGCCAACGTCCTGACTTTC	CASSPYPGANVLTF	-	-	TRBV19	TRBJ2-6
TGTGCCAGCAGCTTACGGGGGGCTGGCTACGAGCAGTACTTC	CASSLRGAGYEQYF	-	-	TRBV7-9	TRBJ2-7
TGTGCCAGCAGCCCATGGACAGGGCGCACAGATACGCAGTATTTT	CASSPWTGRTDTQYF	TRBD1	-	TRBV7-9	TRBJ2-3
TGTGCCATCAGGCCCGGGGGGGGGCTCACGGGTGGCTACACCTTC	CAIRPGGGLTGGYTF	-	-	TRBV10-3	TRBJ1-2
TGTGCCAGCTCAGGGAGCGTCACTAGCGGGGGTTATGAGCAGTTCTTC	CASSGSVTSGGYEQFF	TRBD2	-	TRBV18	TRBJ2-1
TGTGCCAGCACTCGACAGGGTTCCGGGGAGCTGTTTTTT	CASTRQGSGELFF	TRBD1	-	TRBV6-5	TRBJ2-2
TGTGCCAGCACTAAAACAGGGGGACAAGAGACCCAGTACTTC	CASTKTGGQETQYF	TRBD1	-	TRBV6-5	TRBJ2-5
TGTGCCAGTAGCAAACAGGGCGAGGTACGGTATGGCTACACCTTC	CASSKQGEVRYGYTF	-	-	TRBV19	TRBJ1-2
TGTGCCAGCAGCCCCTACGGGAATTCAGAGACCCAGTACTTC	CASSPYGNSETQYF	-	-	TRBV7-2	TRBJ2-5
TGCAGCGTTGACGTAACAGGGGGCTATGGCTACACCTTC	CSVDVTGGYGYTF	TRBD1	-	TRBV29-1	TRBJ1-2
TGTGCCAGCAGCTTAGCCCCGACTAGCTTTACCTACGAGCAGTACTTC	CASSLAPTSFTYEQYF	TRBD2	-	TRBV7-2	TRBJ2-7
TGTGCCAGCAGTCCGGGGGGCGAAGGCTATGGCTACACCTTC	CASSPGGEGYGYTF	-	-	TRBV7-9	TRBJ1-2
TGTGCCAGCAGCGCCTACAGGGGGGGCCACACAGATACGCAGTATTTT	CASSAYRGGHTDTQYF	-	once	TRBV2	TRBJ2-3
TGCGCCAGCAGCTACCTCCGGGGGAGCTCCTACAATGAGCAGTTCTTC	CASSYLRGSSYNEQFF	-	-	TRBV5-1	TRBJ2-1
TGTGCCAGCTCACCACCTAGTTCCTACGAGCAGTACTTC	CASSPPSSYEQYF	-	-	TRBV18	TRBJ2-7
TGTGCCAGCAGTGATATCTCCTCTGGAAACACCATATATTTT	CASSDISSGNTIYF	-	-	TRBV6-1	TRBJ1-3